The text below deals with one T cell receptor beta chain. The data were obtained in a study of blood T cell repertoires in COVID-19. Study background: Recovery among Cohort 3 donors was established by two negative PCRs, clearance, or symptom resolution. The analysed material was cDNA or gDNA that came from T cells, B-cell-depleted T cells, or PBMCs.

The protocol was immunoSEQ multiplex PCR, while the TCRdb copy is restricted to in-frame clones and leaves out a portion. The table has fewer than 350,000 clones, more than 70% seen once. CDR1 and CDR2 (germline): SGHNT, YENEEA. V trimming: 5 bases; J trimming: 0 bases; junction bases outside the gene matches: 10. This CDR3 is built from 17 residues. Sequencing was performed on PBMCs or T cells enriched from blood (not recorded which). This receptor was identified in a woman aged 60-75 years in a cohort exposed to, infected with or recovered from COVID-19 (not recorded which). This chain uses TRBV11-3 with TRBJ2-1; 7 nucleotides agree with TRBD2. CDR3 in DNA: TGTGCCAGCAGCCGTACTACTAGCGCGCGCTCCTACAATGAGCAGTTCTTC. Amino acids: CASSRTTSARSYNEQFF.